The following is a TCR beta chain sequence with its context. Original handling: For the immunoSEQ data, sequences were junction-only without quality scores, so filtering differed. The method was immunoSEQ multiplex PCR; TCRdb's version includes in-frame clones alone and lacks a portion of them. Clonal size and the V and J genes are those of that table, whereas D and trimming came from the DNA. The sample lists about 2.2 million clones; 93% were seen once. This sample is drawn from a study of shared clonotypes between healthy human individuals. CDR3 length: 14 amino acids. Germline assignment: CDR1 SNHLY and CDR2 FYNNEI. The V and J ends lost 2 bases and 3 bases respectively, with 11 bases between them. Naive CD8 populations comprised CD45RO-negative cells positively selected for CCR7, excluding terminally differentiated effector memory CD45RA+ cells.

The receptor's source is a man younger than 30 in good health. Some clones in this sample may be carry-over from other donors' samples. The specimen was naive CD8+ T cells from PBMCs. The chain carries TRBV2 and TRBJ2-7; D tentatively reads TRBD1 or TRBD2 (5 bases each). In DNA, the CDR3 is TGTGCCAGCAGTGAATATCCAGGGAGCTACGAGCAGTACTTC. It specifies CASSEYPGSYEQYF.